Listed here is a single TCR beta chain. Its cognate antigen is unknown. The germline V gene has CDR1 SGHNT and CDR2 YYREEE (reference sequence). The CDR3 is 15 amino acids. V was clipped by 3 bases and J by 0 bases, with 12 bases between them. The data were produced by immunoSEQ multiplex PCR, yet TCRdb's version contains in-frame clones alone and is incomplete. The sample has 40,000 to 65,000 clones; around nine tenths are singletons. These data are taken from a study of T cells in localized non-small cell lung cancer. The study, taken as a whole, reports: Compared with tumor, uninvolved adjacent lung displayed greater T cell clonality, ranking highest overall. There were a median roughly 54 of the top 100 tumor clones appearing in adjacent lung.

This receptor was obtained from a female donor with stage II lung adenocarcinoma. Material: PBMCs, obtained before any cancer treatment. This rearrangement joins TRBV5-4 to TRBJ1-2, with TRBD1 as a possible D gene (6 bases). The CDR3 here is CASSSQDRPNYGYTF. The CDR3 region has the DNA TGTGCCAGCAGCTCTCAAGACAGGCCTAACTATGGCTACACCTTC.